This T cell receptor (beta chain) was sequenced for a study of T cells in Graves' hyperthyroidism and ophthalmopathy. Amplification of TCR beta CDR3 regions was performed using RNA transcripts as template. HTBI primers were the set used in a first-round RT-PCR of the TCR CDR3. TCRdb reprocessed the multiplex PCR reads with MiXCR, giving one entry per CDR3 protein. In the table there are almost 600,000 distinct CDR3 sequences, approximately 44% of which are singletons. This TCR derives from a woman under 30 with Graves' hyperthyroidism. Sequencing was performed on peripheral blood or thyroid tissue (not recorded which).

The CDR3 here is CASSPWKGATQYF. In DNA form, the CDR3 reads TGTGCCAGCAGCCCATGGAAGGGGGCGACCCAGTACTTC. The rearrangement uses TRBV9 and TRBJ2-5; 7 nucleotides align to TRBD1. Germline lookup yields CDR1 SGDLS and CDR2 YYNGEE. CDR3 size: 13 residues. V was pared by 4 bases and J by 7 bases, with 7 bases of the junction left unmatched.